These T cell receptor beta chains were read from a single sample in a study of technical replicates of blood from several donors. Only in-frame clones appear in the TCRdb table, and some are missing; sequencing was by immunoSEQ multiplex PCR. Altogether some 99,000 clones are present, 95% being singletons, with the ten largest covering 0.2% to 0.25%. Sample: T cells isolated from PBMCs. Receptors originate from a human donor in good health. Each CDR3 is given with its conserved first and last residue. Fields, in order: V gene, D gene, J gene, clone size, CDR3 protein, CDR3 DNA. The D gene is left open where the match is weak. Some rows have no size entry. The others give once, few or many, or a class for an expanded clone.

v_call: TRBV6-5; d_call: TRBD1; j_call: TRBJ1-6; clone_size: .; cdr3_aa: CASSGRDRGSPLHF; cdr3_nt: TGTGCCAGCAGTGGCCGGGACAGGGGTTCACCCCTCCACTTT
v_call: TRBV29-1; d_call: TRBD1; j_call: TRBJ2-3; clone_size: .; cdr3_aa: CSVRTGSTDTQYF; cdr3_nt: TGCAGCGTTCGGACAGGTAGCACAGATACGCAGTATTTT
v_call: TRBV28; d_call: .; j_call: TRBJ1-2; clone_size: .; cdr3_aa: CASYGNAQPDTNYGYTF; cdr3_nt: TGTGCCAGCTACGGTAACGCTCAACCGGACACAAACTATGGCTACACCTTC
v_call: TRBV7-9; d_call: TRBD1; j_call: TRBJ1-4; clone_size: .; cdr3_aa: CASSLATGGKKLFF; cdr3_nt: TGTGCCAGCAGCTTAGCAACAGGGGGTAAAAAACTGTTTTTT
v_call: TRBV5-5; d_call: TRBD1; j_call: TRBJ2-1; clone_size: .; cdr3_aa: CASSFRDRNNEQFF; cdr3_nt: TGTGCCAGCAGCTTCCGGGACAGGAACAATGAGCAGTTCTTC
v_call: TRBV11-2; d_call: .; j_call: TRBJ1-6; clone_size: .; cdr3_aa: CASSLGPDSPLHF; cdr3_nt: TGTGCCAGCAGCTTAGGGCCCGATTCACCCCTCCACTTT
v_call: TRBV18; d_call: .; j_call: TRBJ2-7; clone_size: .; cdr3_aa: CASSVGATYEQYF; cdr3_nt: TGTGCCAGCTCTGTCGGAGCGACCTACGAGCAGTACTTC
v_call: TRBV7-2; d_call: .; j_call: TRBJ1-1; clone_size: .; cdr3_aa: CASSLEARDTEAFF; cdr3_nt: TGTGCCAGCAGCTTAGAAGCCAGGGACACTGAAGCTTTCTTT
v_call: TRBV30; d_call: TRBD1; j_call: TRBJ1-3; clone_size: once; cdr3_aa: CAWSVRGTALNTIYF; cdr3_nt: TGTGCCTGGAGTGTACGAGGGACAGCATTGAACACCATATATTTT
v_call: TRBV5-1; d_call: .; j_call: TRBJ1-1; clone_size: .; cdr3_aa: CASSLVARVTEAFF; cdr3_nt: TGCGCCAGCAGCTTGGTTGCCAGGGTCACTGAAGCTTTCTTT
v_call: TRBV4-1; d_call: .; j_call: TRBJ2-1; clone_size: .; cdr3_aa: CASSRKTSGATYNEQFF; cdr3_nt: TGCGCCAGCAGCCGGAAGACGTCGGGAGCCACCTACAATGAGCAGTTCTTC
v_call: TRBV28; d_call: TRBD1; j_call: TRBJ2-2; clone_size: .; cdr3_aa: CASSRTGAAWGGELFF; cdr3_nt: TGTGCCAGCAGCCGGACAGGGGCCGCCTGGGGCGGGGAGCTGTTTTTT
v_call: TRBV4-1; d_call: .; j_call: TRBJ2-7; clone_size: .; cdr3_aa: CASSPRGGKTYEQYF; cdr3_nt: TGCGCCAGCTCTCCCCGGGGCGGGAAAACCTACGAGCAGTACTTC
v_call: TRBV4-2; d_call: .; j_call: TRBJ1-4; clone_size: .; cdr3_aa: CASSLVGGATNEKLFF; cdr3_nt: TGTGCCAGCAGCCTCGTCGGGGGTGCAACTAATGAAAAACTGTTTTTT
v_call: TRBV6-5; d_call: .; j_call: TRBJ1-4; clone_size: .; cdr3_aa: CASSYSSPQGPEKLFF; cdr3_nt: TGTGCCAGCAGTTACTCGTCCCCCCAGGGGCCTGAAAAACTGTTTTTT
v_call: TRBV28; d_call: TRBD1; j_call: TRBJ1-2; clone_size: .; cdr3_aa: CASSLWAGGTGYTF; cdr3_nt: TGTGCCAGCAGTTTATGGGCAGGGGGGACCGGCTACACCTTC
v_call: TRBV6-1; d_call: TRBD1; j_call: TRBJ2-7; clone_size: .; cdr3_aa: CASGQIGTGANEQYF; cdr3_nt: TGTGCCAGCGGTCAAATCGGGACAGGGGCGAACGAGCAGTACTTC
v_call: TRBV5-4; d_call: .; j_call: TRBJ2-7; clone_size: .; cdr3_aa: CASRTSRGGSYEQYF; cdr3_nt: TGTGCCAGCAGGACCTCAAGAGGGGGCTCCTACGAGCAGTACTTC
v_call: TRBV10-2; d_call: TRBD2; j_call: TRBJ2-1; clone_size: .; cdr3_aa: CASGTSGSGEQFF; cdr3_nt: TGCGCCAGCGGGACTAGCGGGTCAGGTGAGCAGTTCTTC
v_call: TRBV10-3; d_call: TRBD1; j_call: TRBJ2-7; clone_size: once; cdr3_aa: CAISESPLGTASYEQYF; cdr3_nt: TGTGCCATCAGTGAGTCGCCTCTAGGGACAGCATCCTACGAGCAGTACTTC
v_call: TRBV30; d_call: .; j_call: TRBJ1-6; clone_size: .; cdr3_aa: CAWSVLLPLHF; cdr3_nt: TGTGCCTGGAGTGTACTACTACCCCTCCACTTT
v_call: TRBV5-1; d_call: TRBD1; j_call: TRBJ2-7; clone_size: .; cdr3_aa: CASSLGGQLSSYEQYF; cdr3_nt: TGCGCCAGCAGCTTGGGGGGACAGCTGAGCTCCTACGAGCAGTACTTC
v_call: TRBV7-8; d_call: .; j_call: TRBJ2-2; clone_size: .; cdr3_aa: CASSRGYGELFF; cdr3_nt: TGTGCCAGCAGCCGAGGTTATGGGGAGCTGTTTTTT
v_call: TRBV18; d_call: TRBD1; j_call: TRBJ2-2; clone_size: once; cdr3_aa: CASSYDDRGHPGELFF; cdr3_nt: TGTGCCAGCTCTTACGACGACAGGGGGCATCCCGGGGAGCTGTTTTTT
v_call: TRBV19; d_call: TRBD1; j_call: TRBJ1-2; clone_size: .; cdr3_aa: CATRIPGQGYGYTF; cdr3_nt: TGTGCCACCCGAATTCCGGGACAGGGCTATGGCTACACCTTC
v_call: TRBV19; d_call: TRBD2; j_call: TRBJ2-2; clone_size: once; cdr3_aa: CASSAILAGGSGELFF; cdr3_nt: TGTGCCAGTAGTGCAATACTAGCGGGAGGTTCCGGGGAGCTGTTTTTT
v_call: TRBV9; d_call: .; j_call: TRBJ1-6; clone_size: .; cdr3_aa: CASSVEASRLNSPLHF; cdr3_nt: TGTGCCAGCAGCGTAGAGGCGTCTAGACTTAATTCACCCCTCCACTTT
v_call: TRBV5-5; d_call: TRBD1; j_call: TRBJ1-5; clone_size: .; cdr3_aa: CASSLEGASNQPQHF; cdr3_nt: TGTGCCAGCAGCTTGGAGGGGGCGAGCAATCAGCCCCAGCATTTT
v_call: TRBV13; d_call: .; j_call: TRBJ1-2; clone_size: .; cdr3_aa: CASSLSDSRSNYGYTF; cdr3_nt: TGTGCCAGCAGCCTCAGTGACAGTCGGAGTAACTATGGCTACACCTTC
v_call: TRBV19; d_call: TRBD1; j_call: TRBJ2-1; clone_size: once; cdr3_aa: CASSIDLGQGTYNEQFF; cdr3_nt: TGTGCCAGTAGTATAGATCTGGGACAGGGGACCTACAATGAGCAGTTCTTC
v_call: TRBV27; d_call: .; j_call: TRBJ1-5; clone_size: .; cdr3_aa: CASSLRGGGNQPQHF; cdr3_nt: TGTGCCAGCAGTTTACGGGGAGGCGGCAATCAGCCCCAGCATTTT
v_call: TRBV28; d_call: TRBD1; j_call: TRBJ1-4; clone_size: .; cdr3_aa: CASSSKTGSDEKLFF; cdr3_nt: TGTGCCAGCAGTTCCAAGACAGGGAGCGATGAAAAACTGTTTTTT
v_call: TRBV19; d_call: TRBD1; j_call: TRBJ2-7; clone_size: .; cdr3_aa: CASSGQIYEQYF; cdr3_nt: TGTGCCAGTTCGGGACAGATCTACGAGCAGTACTTC
v_call: TRBV15; d_call: TRBD2; j_call: TRBJ2-7; clone_size: .; cdr3_aa: CATTPGEAGGSSYEQYF; cdr3_nt: TGTGCCACCACCCCAGGTGAGGCGGGAGGTAGCTCCTACGAGCAGTACTTC
v_call: TRBV5-1; d_call: .; j_call: TRBJ1-2; clone_size: .; cdr3_aa: CASSLEPRANYGYTF; cdr3_nt: TGCGCCAGCAGCTTGGAACCCCGAGCCAACTATGGCTACACCTTC
v_call: TRBV5-5; d_call: .; j_call: TRBJ1-1; clone_size: few; cdr3_aa: CASRAEGTRAFF; cdr3_nt: TGTGCCAGCAGAGCCGAGGGGACAAGAGCTTTCTTT
v_call: TRBV14; d_call: TRBD1; j_call: TRBJ2-1; clone_size: once; cdr3_aa: CASSPLQGTLFNEQFF; cdr3_nt: TGTGCCAGCAGCCCTTTACAGGGGACCTTATTCAATGAGCAGTTCTTC
v_call: TRBV9; d_call: TRBD1; j_call: TRBJ2-1; clone_size: .; cdr3_aa: CASSDPLSGTENGHNEQFF; cdr3_nt: TGTGCCAGCAGCGACCCCTTATCCGGGACAGAAAACGGACACAATGAGCAGTTCTTC
v_call: TRBV2; d_call: .; j_call: TRBJ1-2; clone_size: .; cdr3_aa: CASTQREWGYTF; cdr3_nt: TGTGCCAGCACTCAGAGGGAGTGGGGCTACACCTTC
v_call: TRBV6-6; d_call: TRBD1; j_call: TRBJ1-2; clone_size: .; cdr3_aa: CASSMYGTDYGYTF; cdr3_nt: TGTGCCAGCAGTATGTACGGGACAGACTATGGCTACACCTTC
v_call: TRBV15; d_call: TRBD1; j_call: TRBJ2-1; clone_size: .; cdr3_aa: CATSRGGTGGYNEQFF; cdr3_nt: TGTGCCACCAGCAGGGGGGGGACAGGGGGCTACAATGAGCAGTTCTTC
v_call: TRBV5-1; d_call: TRBD2; j_call: TRBJ2-3; clone_size: .; cdr3_aa: CASSHQRGDTDTQYF; cdr3_nt: TGCGCCAGCAGCCATCAGCGGGGAGACACAGATACGCAGTATTTT
v_call: TRBV15; d_call: .; j_call: TRBJ1-2; clone_size: once; cdr3_aa: CAAFRGSGYTF; cdr3_nt: TGTGCCGCCTTTAGGGGGTCTGGCTACACCTTC